One sample yielded the 31 T cell receptor beta chains listed below, sequenced in a study of T cells after yellow fever vaccination. TCRdb ran MiXCR on the 5' RACE reads and lists one entry per CDR3 protein. Among a few hundred thousand distinct CDR3 sequences listed, 3.5% to 4.5% were seen once. This specimen consisted of PBMCs, obtained 5 days after the yellow fever booster vaccination. Source of these receptors: a man aged 18-30 years who received the YFV17D yellow fever vaccine.

Only a few counts were recorded for this clonotype. The V and J genes are TRBV2 and TRBJ2-1; TRBD2 is a possible D gene (5 bases). V gave up 10 bases and J gave up 7 bases, with 14 bases separating them. In germline, CDR1 is SNHLY, CDR2 FYNNEI. The CDR3 totals 12 residues. CDR3 sequence (DNA): TGTGCCACGACGGCGGAGGCTAATGAGCAGTTCTTC. Its translation is CATTAEANEQFF.

This clonotype was detected only a few times. The rearrangement joins TRBV7-8 to TRBJ1-2; D possibly corresponds to TRBD1 (6 bases). The CDR3 extends over 15 amino acids. Germline CDR1 SGHVS, CDR2 FQNEAQ. V was pared by 5 bases and J by 4 bases, with 17 bases between. The CDR3 sequence is CASSDRVGGPYGYTF. CDR3 nucleotide sequence: TGTGCCAGCAGCGACCGAGTGGGGGGGCCCTATGGCTACACCTTC.

The chain has TRBV5-1 and TRBJ2-5; the D gene is possibly TRBD1 (6 bases). V was trimmed by 4 bases and J by 2 bases, leaving 15 bases between them. CDR3 length: 15 residues. Per the germline V gene, CDR1 is SGHRS and CDR2 is YFSETQ. This CDR3 is CASSVSQGRQETQYF. The CDR3 coding sequence is TGCGCCAGCAGCGTGTCCCAGGGGCGGCAAGAGACCCAGTACTTC.

This clonotype was seen many times. The CDR3 DNA follows: TGTGCCAGCAGCTTAGGGCTGGGAAAGACCCAGTACTTC. Its translation is CASSLGLGKTQYF. The chain carries TRBV11-3 and TRBJ2-5; D is uncertain. Germline V lookup: CDR1 SGHNT, CDR2 YENEEA. V gave up 1 base and J gave up 6 bases, with 9 bases separating them. The CDR3 has 13 amino acids.

The rearrangement uses TRBV3-1 and TRBJ1-6; 7 bases align to TRBD1. CDR3 length: 15 residues. CDR1 and CDR2 (germline): LGHDT, YNNKEL (reference sequence). The junction had 6 bases not matched to a gene; V was cut back by 5 bases and J by 5 bases. In DNA form, the CDR3 reads TGTGCCAGCAGCTCACGACAGGGTAATAATTCACCCCTCCACTTT. As protein: CASSSRQGNNSPLHF.

This chain connects TRBV5-4 to TRBJ2-5; TRBD1 might be the D (7 bases). V was shortened by 4 bases and J by 5 bases, with 12 bases between the two germline ends. The length of the CDR3 is 13 residues. The germline gives CDR1 SGHNT, CDR2 YYREEE (reference sequence). CDR3 bases: TGTGCCAGCAGCCCAGCAGGGGGGGAGACCCAGTACTTC. Translated, it gives CASSPAGGETQYF.

The gene calls are TRBV20-1 and TRBJ2-7; D is possibly TRBD2 (6 bases). Trimming removed 1 base from V and 9 bases from J, with 16 bases in between. The CDR3 loop spans 13 amino acids. Germline V gene data show CDR1 as DFQATT and CDR2 as SNEGSKA (reference sequence). CDR3 coding DNA: TGCAGTGCTAGAGTTGAGACTAGAGGCCGGCAGTACTTC. This codes for CSARVETRGRQYF.

This clonotype was recorded many times. DNA of the CDR3: TGTGCCAGCAGCTCCGGGACGTCCTACAATGAGCAGTTCTTC. This gives the protein CASSSGTSYNEQFF. This rearrangement joins TRBV13 to TRBJ2-1; the D gene could be TRBD1 or TRBD2 (5 bases each). This CDR3 is 14 amino acids long. Germline assignment: CDR1 PRHDT and CDR2 FYEKMQ (reference sequence). Trimming pared 4 bases from V and 1 base from J, leaving 8 bases between. Full variable domain (missing parts from reference TRBV13 and TRBJ2-1): AAGVIQSPRHLIKEKRETATLKCYPIPRHDTVYWYQQGPGQDPQFLISFYEKMQSDKGSIPDRFSAQQFSDYHSELNMSSLELGDSALYFCASSSGTSYNEQFFGPGTRLTVL.

The chain employs TRBV28 and TRBJ2-7; 8 nucleotides match TRBD1. The CDR3 covers 15 residues. Germline V lookup: CDR1 MDHEN, CDR2 SYDVKM. J gave up 9 bases and V 1 base, and 11 bases lay outside the gene matches. The CDR3, as DNA: TGTGCCAGCAGTTTATCCCGGACAGGGTCTTTGTGGCAGTACGTC. This gives the protein CASSLSRTGSLWQYV.

This clonotype was picked up many times. The CDR3 loop is CASSPDRGIYTQYF. The CDR3 DNA is TGTGCCAGCTCCCCGGACAGGGGGATATATACGCAGTATTTT. The gene calls are TRBV18 and TRBJ2-3; 10 nucleotides line up with TRBD1. Per germline, CDR1 KGHSH and CDR2 LQKENI. Trimming cost V 6 bases and J 7 bases; bases outside gene matches: 7. The CDR3 covers 14 residues.

This clonotype has only a few counts. CDR3 coding DNA: TGCAGTGCGGGCAGTAGCGGGGGGGTTCTCTCGCACACAGATACGCAGTATTTT. Translated, it gives CSAGSSGGVLSHTDTQYF. This chain joins TRBV20-1 and TRBJ2-3; 11 bases are a match to TRBD2. This CDR3 has 18 amino acids. Looked up from germline, CDR1 is DFQATT and CDR2 is SNEGSKA (reference sequence). Trimming removed 6 bases from V and 2 bases from J; junction bases left unmatched: 16.

The gene calls are TRBV6-2 or TRBV6-3 and TRBJ1-2, with unresolved D. V was cut by 3 bases and J by 4 bases, with 12 bases left in between. The CDR3 totals 14 residues. Germline CDR1 and CDR2: MNHEY and SVGEGT. The CDR3 loop is CASSYKTSFYGYTF. In DNA, the CDR3 is TGTGCCAGCAGTTATAAGACCTCATTCTATGGCTACACCTTC.

This chain links TRBV5-1 with TRBJ2-3, with 15 bases that match TRBD2. J lost 2 bases, V lost 4 bases, and 8 bases had no gene match. The CDR3 is made up of 18 amino acids. Per germline, CDR1 SGHRS and CDR2 YFSETQ. This CDR3 is CASSTGTSGGPPTDTQYF. The CDR3 bases are TGCGCCAGCAGCACCGGGACTAGCGGGGGGCCACCCACAGATACGCAGTATTTT.

Comments on this clonotype: At one of its ends the junction is not consistent with the germline gene, which may arise from a read error. The V and J genes are TRBV7-2 and TRBJ2-7, with TRBD1 matching over 8 bases. There are 15 residues in the CDR3. Germline lookup yields CDR1 SGHTA and CDR2 FQGNSA. The CDR3 bases are TGTGCCAGCACCTTACAGGGGGTGAGCTCCTACGAGCAGTACTTC. Translation gives CASTLQGVSSYEQYF.

The table lists this clonotype with many counts. CDR3 amino acids: CASSLGQVNTGELFF. In DNA, the CDR3 is TGCGCCAGCAGCTTGGGTCAGGTGAACACCGGGGAGCTGTTTTTT. This chain joins TRBV5-1 and TRBJ2-2; D is uncertain. Germline lookup yields CDR1 SGHRS and CDR2 YFSETQ. V was cut by 0 bases and J by 1 base, with 7 bases left in between. The CDR3 has 15 residues.

CDR3 sequence: CASSYSRQGVYNEQFF. Written as DNA, the CDR3 is TGTGCCAGCAGTTACTCTAGACAGGGGGTATACAATGAGCAGTTCTTC. The chain recombines TRBV6-5 with TRBJ2-1; TRBD1 matches 9 bases. The CDR3 contains 16 residues. The trim removed 0 bases at V and 4 bases at J, leaving 4 bases unmatched. Germline values: CDR1 MNHEY, CDR2 SVGAGI.

This clonotype has ten or more counts. The gene calls are TRBV20-1 and TRBJ1-2; D possibly corresponds to TRBD1 (6 bases). V lost 7 bases and J lost 8, with 20 bases in between. Germline V gene sequence: CDR1 DFQATT, CDR2 SNEGSKA (reference sequence). The CDR3 is 13 residues long. The CDR3 region is CSVPRAGAFGYTF. The CDR3 nucleotides read TGCAGTGTCCCCCGGGCAGGGGCCTTCGGCTACACCTTC.

This clonotype was seen ten or more times. The chain combines TRBV6-5 with TRBJ2-1; the D gene is possibly TRBD2 (7 bases). This CDR3 is built from 14 residues. From germline, CDR1 is MNHEY and CDR2 SVGAGI. Deletions cut 4 bases from V and 4 bases from J, with 11 bases between. CDR3 DNA sequence: TGTGCCAGCAGTTTTGCGGGGGCATACAATGAGCAGTTCTTC. Translating it yields CASSFAGAYNEQFF.

This clonotype showed up many times. The CDR3 reads CASSPDGRYNEQFF. The DNA of the CDR3 is TGTGCCAGCAGTCCGGACGGGCGATACAATGAGCAGTTCTTC. The V gene is TRBV12-3 or TRBV12-4, the J gene TRBJ2-1; no clear D gene. The CDR3 runs 14 residues. Trimming stripped 5 bases from V and 4 bases from J, with 12 bases between.

The chain uses TRBV18 and TRBJ2-2; D is tentatively TRBD1 or TRBD2 (5 bases each). V was trimmed by 0 bases and J by 2 bases, leaving 7 bases between them. The germline CDR1 and CDR2 sequences are KGHSH and LQKENI. This CDR3 comprises 15 residues. The CDR3 here is CASSPPRGNTGELFF. Written as DNA, the CDR3 is TGTGCCAGCTCACCACCGAGGGGAAACACCGGGGAGCTGTTTTTT. The full variable domain, completed using reference TRBV18 and TRBJ2-2, is NAGVMQNPRHLVRRRGQEARLRCSPMKGHSHVYWYRQLPEEGLKFMVYLQKENIIDESGMPKERFSAEFPKEGPSILRIQQVVRGDSAAYFCASSPPRGNTGELFFGEGSRLTVL.

This clonotype was counted at least ten times. The rearrangement joins TRBV5-1 to TRBJ2-3, with TRBD1 identical over 8 bases. V gave up 4 bases and J gave up 2 bases; unmatched junction bases: 9. The germline V gene has CDR1 SGHRS and CDR2 YFSETQ. This CDR3 has 16 residues. The CDR3 here is CASSHSRTGITDTQYF. CDR3 DNA: TGCGCCAGCAGCCACTCAAGGACAGGGATCACAGATACGCAGTATTTT.

The chain uses TRBV20-1 and TRBJ2-5; 13 positions agree with TRBD2. This CDR3 spans 15 amino acids. Trimming removed 5 bases from V and 5 bases from J; junction bases left unmatched: 8. CDR1 DFQATT and CDR2 SNEGSKA come from the germline V gene (reference sequence). This CDR3 reads CSAPGTSGDGETQYF. The DNA for the CDR3 is TGCAGTGCTCCTGGGACTAGCGGGGATGGGGAGACCCAGTACTTC.

The V and J genes are TRBV10-2 and TRBJ1-5, with a weak D call TRBD1 (6 bases). Looked up from germline, CDR1 is WSHSY and CDR2 is SAAADI. V gave up 5 bases and J gave up 7 bases, with 21 bases separating them. The CDR3 is made up of 16 amino acids. In DNA form, the CDR3 reads TGCGCCAGCAGTTACCAGGACAGCCGGTCAGGACAGCCCCAGCATTTT. It specifies CASSYQDSRSGQPQHF.

The chain has TRBV13 and TRBJ2-7; D gene ambiguous. Germline-derived CDR1 and CDR2 are PRHDT and FYEKMQ (reference sequence). The CDR3 is 15 residues long. V gave up 4 bases and J gave up 0 bases, with 13 bases separating them. DNA for the CDR3: TGTGCCAGCAGCTCGAGGAGAGACACCTCCTACGAGCAGTACGTC. Translation gives CASSSRRDTSYEQYV.

Only a few counts were recorded for this clonotype. The chain couples TRBV2 to TRBJ2-2, with 8 positions matching TRBD2. Per the germline V gene, CDR1 is SNHLY and CDR2 is FYNNEI. The CDR3 is 14 amino acids. The junction had 3 bases not matched to a gene; V was cut back by 9 bases and J by 0 bases. The CDR3 here is CASSGLANTGELFF. CDR3 bases: TGTGCCAGTTCGGGACTAGCGAACACCGGGGAGCTGTTTTTT.

This clonotype was seen a handful of times. The V call is TRBV6-2 or TRBV6-3, the J call TRBJ2-7; 8 bases are a match to TRBD1. Germline CDR1 is MNHEY and CDR2 is SVGEGT. J was trimmed by 5 bases and V by 6 bases; bases with no gene match: 12. The CDR3 has 15 residues. The CDR3 region has the DNA TGTGCCAGCAGCACCCCGGGGACAGGATGGAACGAGCAGTACGTC. Protein sequence: CASSTPGTGWNEQYV.

This clonotype has only a few counts. The V gene is TRBV20-1, the J gene TRBJ2-3; D is undetermined. CDR3 size: 13 residues. V was clipped by 6 bases and J by 1 base, with 11 bases between them. The germline V gene encodes CDR1 DFQATT and CDR2 SNEGSKA (reference sequence). In DNA, the CDR3 is TGCAGTGCCCCCTCCCCAGGCACAGATACGCAGTATTTT. Its protein product is CSAPSPGTDTQYF.

This clonotype was seen only a few times. The rearrangement uses TRBV3-1 and TRBJ2-1; 9 bases agree with TRBD2. Per germline, CDR1 LGHDT and CDR2 YNNKEL (reference sequence). Trimming at V came to 4 bases and at J to 5 bases, leaving 6 bases not matched to a gene. This CDR3 is 15 amino acids long. As DNA, the CDR3 is TGTGCCAGCAGCCCCATGGCGGGGGGGCACAATGAGCAGTTCTTC. It encodes CASSPMAGGHNEQFF.

DNA of the CDR3: TGCGCCAGCAGCCAGGTTAGGGGGGCGCTCTACGAGCAGTACTTC. Protein sequence: CASSQVRGALYEQYF. V usage is TRBV4-1 and J usage is TRBJ2-7; D is possibly TRBD1 or TRBD2 (6 bases each). Germline CDR1 reads MGHRA; CDR2 reads YSYEKL. V was trimmed by 3 bases and J by 3 bases, leaving 15 bases between them. The CDR3 loop spans 15 amino acids.

This chain joins TRBV11-1 and TRBJ2-7, with 10 bases fitting TRBD1. Germline CDR1 and CDR2: SGHAT and FQDESV (reference sequence). The J segment lost 11 bases and the V segment lost 4 bases, leaving 14 bases of the junction unmatched. This CDR3 spans 15 amino acids. The CDR3 region is CASSSLRDRGYKKYF. The CDR3 bases are TGTGCCAGCAGCTCCCTCCGGGACAGGGGTTATAAGAAGTACTTC.

This clonotype has at least ten counts. The rearrangement links TRBV7-2 to TRBJ1-6, with 8 bases identical to TRBD1. Looked up from germline, CDR1 is SGHTA and CDR2 is FQGNSA. The CDR3 is made up of 17 amino acids. Germline trimming cut 5 bases from V and 0 bases from J; bases unmatched to any gene: 6. This CDR3 reads CASSPRTGSSYNSPLHF. For the CDR3, the DNA is TGTGCCAGCAGCCCCCGGACAGGGAGCTCCTATAATTCACCCCTCCACTTT.